This T cell receptor (beta chain) was obtained from a study of blood T cell repertoires in COVID-19. For the study at large: Both acute and convalescent COVID-19 samples were obtained from the United States, Italy and Spain.

Authors' analysis steps: Reference gene primer amplification in the assay estimated nucleated cell counts. TCRdb keeps only in-frame clones here, not all; method: immunoSEQ multiplex PCR. The V and J calls and the clone size are those of that table, but D and trimming were determined from the DNA. This table holds 400,000 to 450,000 clones, around 88% found once. Seattle's enrolled individuals joined amid active infection and were then monitored longitudinally. The CDR3 contains 12 residues. Germline-derived CDR1 and CDR2 are KGHSH and LQKENI. V trimming: 0 bases; J trimming: 9 bases; junction bases outside the gene matches: 1.

This receptor was taken from a woman in her forties or fifties with COVID-19, enrolled during active disease. Sequences were obtained from peripheral blood. V usage is TRBV18 and J usage is TRBJ2-5; the match to TRBD2 covers 7 bases. As DNA, the CDR3 is TGTGCCAGCTCACCACCTGCGGGGGCCCAGTACTTC. Amino acids: CASSPPAGAQYF. Complete variable domain (other parts from reference TRBV18 and TRBJ2-5): NAGVMQNPRHLVRRRGQEARLRCSPMKGHSHVYWYRQLPEEGLKFMVYLQKENIIDESGMPKERFSAEFPKEGPSILRIQQVVRGDSAAYFCASSPPAGAQYFGPGTRLLVL.